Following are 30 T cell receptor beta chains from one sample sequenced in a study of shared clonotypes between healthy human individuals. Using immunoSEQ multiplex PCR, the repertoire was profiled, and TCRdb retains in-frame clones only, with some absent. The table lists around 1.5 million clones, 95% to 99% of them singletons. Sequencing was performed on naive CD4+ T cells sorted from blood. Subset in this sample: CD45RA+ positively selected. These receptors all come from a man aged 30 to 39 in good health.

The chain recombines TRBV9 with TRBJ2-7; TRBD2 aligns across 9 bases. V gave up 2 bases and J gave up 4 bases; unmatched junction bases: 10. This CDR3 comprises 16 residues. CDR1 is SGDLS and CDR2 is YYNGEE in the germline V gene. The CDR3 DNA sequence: TGTGCCAGCAGCGTCGCGGGGACTAGCAGGTCATACGAGCAGTACTTC. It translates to CASSVAGTSRSYEQYF.

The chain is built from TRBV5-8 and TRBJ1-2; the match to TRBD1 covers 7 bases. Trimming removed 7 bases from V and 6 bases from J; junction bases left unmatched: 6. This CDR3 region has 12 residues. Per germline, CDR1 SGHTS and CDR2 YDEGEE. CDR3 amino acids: CASSSGQNGYTF. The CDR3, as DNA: TGTGCCAGCTCCTCGGGACAGAATGGCTACACCTTC.

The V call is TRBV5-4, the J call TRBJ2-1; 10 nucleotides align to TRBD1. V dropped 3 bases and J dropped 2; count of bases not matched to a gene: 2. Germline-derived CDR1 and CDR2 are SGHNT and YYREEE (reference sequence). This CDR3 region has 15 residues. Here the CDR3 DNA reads TGTGCCAGCAGCTACGGGACAGGGGCCTACAATGAGCAGTTCTTC. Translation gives CASSYGTGAYNEQFF.

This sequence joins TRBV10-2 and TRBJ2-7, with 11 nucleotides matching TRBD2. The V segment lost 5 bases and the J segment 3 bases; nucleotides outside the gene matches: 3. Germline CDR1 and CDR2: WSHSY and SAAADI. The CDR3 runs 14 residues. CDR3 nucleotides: TGCGCCAGCAGTACCCTAGCGGGAGGCTACGAGCAGTACTTC. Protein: CASSTLAGGYEQYF.

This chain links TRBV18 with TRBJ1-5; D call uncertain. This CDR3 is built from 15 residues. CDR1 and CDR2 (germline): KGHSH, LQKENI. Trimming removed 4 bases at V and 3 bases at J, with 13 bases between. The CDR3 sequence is CASSQGLDLNQPQHF. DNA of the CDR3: TGTGCCAGCTCACAGGGTTTAGACCTCAATCAGCCCCAGCATTTT.

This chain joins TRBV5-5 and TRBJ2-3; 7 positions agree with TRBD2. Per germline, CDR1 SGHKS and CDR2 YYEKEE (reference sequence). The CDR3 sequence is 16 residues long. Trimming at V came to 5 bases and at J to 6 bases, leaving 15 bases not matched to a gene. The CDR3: CASRLLGGRELDTQYF. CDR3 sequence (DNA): TGTGCCAGCAGGCTACTCGGCGGGAGAGAACTGGATACGCAGTATTTT.

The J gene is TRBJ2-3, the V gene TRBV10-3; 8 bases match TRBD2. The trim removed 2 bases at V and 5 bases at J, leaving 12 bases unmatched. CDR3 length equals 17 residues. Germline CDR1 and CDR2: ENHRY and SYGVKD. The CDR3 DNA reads TGTGCCATCAGTGAGCCTTCCTCGGGACTAGTAGGAGATACGCAGTATTTT. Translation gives CAISEPSSGLVGDTQYF.

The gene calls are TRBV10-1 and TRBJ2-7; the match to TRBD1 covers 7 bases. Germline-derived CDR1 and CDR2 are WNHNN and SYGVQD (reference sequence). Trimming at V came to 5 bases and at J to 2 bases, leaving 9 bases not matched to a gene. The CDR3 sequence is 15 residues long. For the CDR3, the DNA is TGCGCCAGCAGTCCCCGGGACAGTTTTACCTACGAGCAGTACTTC. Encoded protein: CASSPRDSFTYEQYF.

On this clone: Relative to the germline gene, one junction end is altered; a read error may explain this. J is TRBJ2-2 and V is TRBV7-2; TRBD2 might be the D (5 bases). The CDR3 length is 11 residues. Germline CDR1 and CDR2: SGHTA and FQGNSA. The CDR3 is CASSIPGVLFF. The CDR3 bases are TGTGCCAGCAGCATCCCCGGGGTGCTGTTTTTT. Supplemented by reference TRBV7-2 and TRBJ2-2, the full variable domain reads GAGVSQSPSNKVTEKGKDVELRCDPISGHTALYWYRQSLGQGLEFLIYFQGNSAPDKSGLPSDRFSAERTGGSVSTLTIQRTQQEDSAVYLCASSIPGVLFFGEGSRLTVL.

The CDR3 DNA reads TGTGCCATCAACCCTAGGGGCACCGGGGAGCTGTTTTTT. Its translation is CAINPRGTGELFF. This chain uses TRBV10-3 with TRBJ2-2, with TRBD1 as a possible D gene (5 bases). Germline V lookup: CDR1 ENHRY, CDR2 SYGVKD. The CDR3 totals 13 residues. V gave up 7 bases and J gave up 4 bases, with 10 bases separating them.

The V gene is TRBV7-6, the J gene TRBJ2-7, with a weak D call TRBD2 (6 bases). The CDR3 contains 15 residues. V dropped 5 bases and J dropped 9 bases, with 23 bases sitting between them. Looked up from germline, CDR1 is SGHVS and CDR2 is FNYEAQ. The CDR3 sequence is CASSQAGQGRGRQYF. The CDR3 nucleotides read TGTGCCAGCAGCCAGGCGGGGCAGGGTAGGGGACGGCAGTACTTC.

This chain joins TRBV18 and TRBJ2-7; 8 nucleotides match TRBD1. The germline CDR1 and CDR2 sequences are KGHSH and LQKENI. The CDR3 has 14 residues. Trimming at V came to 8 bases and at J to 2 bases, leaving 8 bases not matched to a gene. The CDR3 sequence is CASTGTGNTYEQYF. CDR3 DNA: TGTGCCAGCACCGGGACAGGAAACACCTACGAGCAGTACTTC.

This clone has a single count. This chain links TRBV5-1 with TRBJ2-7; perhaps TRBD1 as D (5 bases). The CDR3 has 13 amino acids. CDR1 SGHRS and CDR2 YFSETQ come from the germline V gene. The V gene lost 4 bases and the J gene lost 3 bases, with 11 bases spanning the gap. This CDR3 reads CASSRTTGYEQYF. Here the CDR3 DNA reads TGCGCCAGCAGCCGAACTACAGGCTACGAGCAGTACTTC.

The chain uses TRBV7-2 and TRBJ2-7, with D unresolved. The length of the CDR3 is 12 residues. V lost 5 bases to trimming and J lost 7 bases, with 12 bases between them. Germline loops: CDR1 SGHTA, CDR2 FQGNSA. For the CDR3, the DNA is TGTGCCAGCAGCAACCGTGGACGGGAGCAGTACTTC. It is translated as CASSNRGREQYF.

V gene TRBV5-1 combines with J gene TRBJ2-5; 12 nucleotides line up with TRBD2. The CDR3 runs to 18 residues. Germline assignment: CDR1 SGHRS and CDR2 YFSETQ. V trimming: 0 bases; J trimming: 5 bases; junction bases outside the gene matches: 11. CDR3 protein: CASSLGASSGRARETQYF. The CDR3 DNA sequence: TGCGCCAGCAGCTTGGGGGCTTCTAGCGGGAGGGCCCGGGAGACCCAGTACTTC.

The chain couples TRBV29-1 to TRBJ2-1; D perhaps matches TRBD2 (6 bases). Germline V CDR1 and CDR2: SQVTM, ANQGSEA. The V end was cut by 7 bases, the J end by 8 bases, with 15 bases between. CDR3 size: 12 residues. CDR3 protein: CSAQQRVDEQFF. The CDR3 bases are TGCAGCGCCCAGCAGCGGGTTGATGAGCAGTTCTTC.

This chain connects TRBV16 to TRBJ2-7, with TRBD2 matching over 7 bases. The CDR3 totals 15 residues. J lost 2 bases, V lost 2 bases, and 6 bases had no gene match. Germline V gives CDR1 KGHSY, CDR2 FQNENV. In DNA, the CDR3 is TGTGCCAGCAGCCAACCAGCGGGGCCCACCTACGAGCAGTACTTC. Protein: CASSQPAGPTYEQYF.

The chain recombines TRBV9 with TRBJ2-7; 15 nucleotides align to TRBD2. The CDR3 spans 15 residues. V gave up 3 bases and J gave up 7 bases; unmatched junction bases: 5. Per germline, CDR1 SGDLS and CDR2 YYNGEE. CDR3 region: CASSETGTSGREQYF. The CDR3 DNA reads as TGTGCCAGCAGCGAAACCGGGACTAGCGGGAGGGAGCAGTACTTC.

CDR3 DNA sequence: TGTGCCAGCAGCTTAAGCGGGACGAGCGCCAATGAGCAGTTCTTC. Translating it yields CASSLSGTSANEQFF. The J gene is TRBJ2-1, the V gene TRBV7-9; 7 nucleotides agree with TRBD2. The V gene end was trimmed by 2 bases and the J gene end by 6 bases; junction bases not matched to a gene: 7. The CDR3 extends over 15 amino acids. The germline V gene has CDR1 SEHNR and CDR2 FQNEAQ (reference sequence).

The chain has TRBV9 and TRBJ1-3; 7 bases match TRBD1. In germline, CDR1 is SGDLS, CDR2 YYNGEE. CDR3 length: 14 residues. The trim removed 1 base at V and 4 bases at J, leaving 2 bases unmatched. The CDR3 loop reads CASSVQGEGNTIYF. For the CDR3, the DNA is TGTGCCAGCAGCGTACAGGGGGAAGGAAACACCATATATTTT.

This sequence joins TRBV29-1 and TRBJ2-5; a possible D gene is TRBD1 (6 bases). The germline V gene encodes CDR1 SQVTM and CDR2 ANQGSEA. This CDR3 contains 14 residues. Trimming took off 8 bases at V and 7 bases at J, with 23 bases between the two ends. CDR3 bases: TGCAGCTACGAGTGGGACACCCAAAGTTTGACCCAGTACTTC. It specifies CSYEWDTQSLTQYF.

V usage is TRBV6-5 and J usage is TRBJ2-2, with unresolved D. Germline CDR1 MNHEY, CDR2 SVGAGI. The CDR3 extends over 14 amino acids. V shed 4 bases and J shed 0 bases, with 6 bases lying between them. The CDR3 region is CASSLRTNTGELFF. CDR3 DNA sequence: TGTGCCAGCAGTTTGAGGACGAACACCGGGGAGCTGTTTTTT.

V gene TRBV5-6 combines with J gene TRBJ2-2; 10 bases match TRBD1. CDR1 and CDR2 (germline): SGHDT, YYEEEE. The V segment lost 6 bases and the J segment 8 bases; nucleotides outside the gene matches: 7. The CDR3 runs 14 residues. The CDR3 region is CASIDRGQYGELFF. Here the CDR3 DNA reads TGTGCCAGCATCGACAGGGGGCAGTATGGGGAGCTGTTTTTT.

CDR3 coding DNA: TGTGCCACCAGCAGACACCGGGACACTTCCTACAATGAGCAGTTCTTC. Its translation: CATSRHRDTSYNEQFF. The chain links TRBV15 to TRBJ2-1; D is possibly TRBD1 (6 bases). Trimming cost V 2 bases and J 1 base, with 12 bases left between them. Per germline, CDR1 LNHNV and CDR2 YYDKDF (reference sequence). This CDR3 region has 16 residues.

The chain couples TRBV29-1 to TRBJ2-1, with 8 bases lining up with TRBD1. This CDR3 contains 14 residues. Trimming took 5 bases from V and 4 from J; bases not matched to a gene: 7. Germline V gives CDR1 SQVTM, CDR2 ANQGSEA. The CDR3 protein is CSVQRDRSYNEQFF. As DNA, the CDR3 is TGCAGCGTTCAACGGGACAGGTCTTACAATGAGCAGTTCTTC.

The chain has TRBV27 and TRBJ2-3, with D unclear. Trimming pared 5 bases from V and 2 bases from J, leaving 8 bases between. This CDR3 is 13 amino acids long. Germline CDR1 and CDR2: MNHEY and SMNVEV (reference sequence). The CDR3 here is CASSRWDTDTQYF. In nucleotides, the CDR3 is TGTGCCAGCAGTCGGTGGGACACAGATACGCAGTATTTT.

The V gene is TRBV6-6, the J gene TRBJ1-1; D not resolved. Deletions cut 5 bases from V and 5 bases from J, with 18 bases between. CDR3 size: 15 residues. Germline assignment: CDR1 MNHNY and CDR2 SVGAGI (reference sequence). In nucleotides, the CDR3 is TGTGCCAGCAGTGACGCCCTGGCAACGGAGACTGAAGCTTTCTTT. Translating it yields CASSDALATETEAFF.

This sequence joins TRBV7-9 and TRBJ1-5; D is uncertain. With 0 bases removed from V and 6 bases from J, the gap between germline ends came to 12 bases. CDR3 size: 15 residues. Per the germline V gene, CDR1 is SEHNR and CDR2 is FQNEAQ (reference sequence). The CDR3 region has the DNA TGTGCCAGCAGCTTAGCTGACCTTCCAGGTCAGCCCCAGCATTTT. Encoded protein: CASSLADLPGQPQHF.

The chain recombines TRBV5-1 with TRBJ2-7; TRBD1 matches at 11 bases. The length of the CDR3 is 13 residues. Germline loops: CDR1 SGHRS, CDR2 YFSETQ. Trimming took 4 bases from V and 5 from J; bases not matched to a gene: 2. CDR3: CASSRTGGHEQYF. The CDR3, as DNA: TGCGCCAGCAGCCGGACAGGGGGCCACGAGCAGTACTTC.

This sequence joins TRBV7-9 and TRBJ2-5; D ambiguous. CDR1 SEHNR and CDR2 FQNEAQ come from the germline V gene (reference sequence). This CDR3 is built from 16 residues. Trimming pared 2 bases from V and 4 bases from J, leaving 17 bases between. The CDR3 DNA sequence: TGTGCCAGCAGCTTATACGGGTCTCATCTGGGAGAGACCCAGTACTTC. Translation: CASSLYGSHLGETQYF.